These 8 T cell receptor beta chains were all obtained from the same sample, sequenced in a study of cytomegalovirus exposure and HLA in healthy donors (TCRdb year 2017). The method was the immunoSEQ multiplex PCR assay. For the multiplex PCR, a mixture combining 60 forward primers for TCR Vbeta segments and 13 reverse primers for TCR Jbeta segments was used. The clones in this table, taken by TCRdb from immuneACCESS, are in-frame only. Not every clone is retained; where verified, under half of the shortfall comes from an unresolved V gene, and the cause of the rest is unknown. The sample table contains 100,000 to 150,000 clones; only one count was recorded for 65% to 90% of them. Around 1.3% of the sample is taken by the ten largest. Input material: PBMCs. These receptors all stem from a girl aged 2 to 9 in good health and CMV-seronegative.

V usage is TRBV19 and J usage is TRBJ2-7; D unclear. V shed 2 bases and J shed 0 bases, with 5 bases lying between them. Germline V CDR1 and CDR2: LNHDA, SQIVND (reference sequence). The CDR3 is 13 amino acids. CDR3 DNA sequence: TGTGCCAGTAGTATATCCAGCTCCTACGAGCAGTACTTC. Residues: CASSISSSYEQYF.

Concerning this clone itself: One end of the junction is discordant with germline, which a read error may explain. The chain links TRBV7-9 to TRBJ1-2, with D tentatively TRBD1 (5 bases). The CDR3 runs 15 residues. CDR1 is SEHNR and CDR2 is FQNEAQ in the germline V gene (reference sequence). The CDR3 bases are TGTGCCAGCAGCTTAGGGAGGGGCGAAGGCTATGACTACACCTTC. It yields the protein CASSLGRGEGYDYTF.

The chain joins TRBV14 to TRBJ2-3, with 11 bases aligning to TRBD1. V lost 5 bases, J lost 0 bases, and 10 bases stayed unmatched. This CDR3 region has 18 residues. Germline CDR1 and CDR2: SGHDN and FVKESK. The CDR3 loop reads CASSTGTGGLPSTDTQYF. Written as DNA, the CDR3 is TGTGCCAGCAGCACCGGGACAGGGGGTCTTCCTAGCACAGATACGCAGTATTTT. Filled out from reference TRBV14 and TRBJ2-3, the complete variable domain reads EAGVTQFPSHSVIEKGQTVTLRCDPISGHDNLYWYRRVMGKEIKFLLHFVKESKQDESGMPNNRFLAERTGGTYSTLKVQPAELEDSGVYFCASSTGTGGLPSTDTQYFGPGTRLTVL.

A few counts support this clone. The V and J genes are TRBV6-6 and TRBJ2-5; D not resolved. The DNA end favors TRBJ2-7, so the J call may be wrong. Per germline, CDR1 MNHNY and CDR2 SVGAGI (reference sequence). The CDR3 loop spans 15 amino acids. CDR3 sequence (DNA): TGTGCCAGCAGTTACTCTGAAGATTCCTCCTACGAGCAGTACTTC. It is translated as CASSYSEDSSYEQYF.

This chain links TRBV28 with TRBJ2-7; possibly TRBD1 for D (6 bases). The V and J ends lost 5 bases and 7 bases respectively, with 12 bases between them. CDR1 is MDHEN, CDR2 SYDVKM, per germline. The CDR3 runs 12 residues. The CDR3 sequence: CASSQQGTEQYF. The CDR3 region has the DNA TGTGCCAGCAGTCAACAAGGGACAGAGCAGTACTTC.

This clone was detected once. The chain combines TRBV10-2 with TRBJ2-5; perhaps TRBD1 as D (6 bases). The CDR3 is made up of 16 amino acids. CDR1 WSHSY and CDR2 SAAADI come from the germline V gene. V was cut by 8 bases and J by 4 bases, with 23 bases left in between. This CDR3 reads CASSHRLRARGETQYF. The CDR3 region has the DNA TGCGCCAGCTCCCACCGGCTCAGGGCCAGGGGAGAGACCCAGTACTTC.

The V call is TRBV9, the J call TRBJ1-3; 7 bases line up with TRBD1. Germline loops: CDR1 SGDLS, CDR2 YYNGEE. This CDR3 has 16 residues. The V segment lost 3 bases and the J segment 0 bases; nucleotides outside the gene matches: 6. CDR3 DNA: TGTGCCAGCAGCGCTAGTCAGGGGGGCTCTGGAAACACCATATATTTT. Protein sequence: CASSASQGGSGNTIYF.

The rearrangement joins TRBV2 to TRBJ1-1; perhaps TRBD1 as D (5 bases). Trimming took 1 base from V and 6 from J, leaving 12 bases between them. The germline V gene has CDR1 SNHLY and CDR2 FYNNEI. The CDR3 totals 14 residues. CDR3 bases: TGTGCCAGCAGTGAAGGGGACTCCCCAGCTGAAGCTTTCTTT. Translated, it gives CASSEGDSPAEAFF.